Given below is one TCR beta chain in context. The data derive from a study of CD8+ T cells in alopecia areata. Whole-study context: Treated patients were given oral tofacitinib, which was dosed at 5 to 10 mg twice daily.

As part of sample collection, lesional scalp punch biopsies and peripheral blood were taken from alopecia areata patients. The V gene lost 4 bases and the J gene lost 5 bases, with 14 bases spanning the gap. The germline gives CDR1 SGHAT, CDR2 FQNNGV. The CDR3 has 14 amino acids. Extraction and reverse transcription of RNA yielded cDNA as the sequencing template. Repertoires were generated with immunoSEQ multiplex PCR, while TCRdb's copy carries only in-frame clones and drops some. The sample records over 200,000 clones, approximately 61% being singletons. This chain joins TRBV11-2 and TRBJ1-2, with a possible D match to TRBD1 (6 bases). The sequence derives from a human donor with alopecia areata. The sequencing here drew on CD4+ T cells sorted from blood, taken at week 0. CDR3 coding DNA: TGTGCCAGCAGCTATCAGGGGTTTGAGTATGGCTACACCTTC. Its protein is CASSYQGFEYGYTF.